These T cell receptor beta chains were read from a single sample in a study of CD8+ T cells in alopecia areata. Using immunoSEQ multiplex PCR, the repertoire was profiled, and TCRdb retains in-frame clones only, with some absent. Here the sample spans 180,000 or so clones, about 66% being singletons. The source material was CD8+ T cells sorted from blood, sampled at week 0. The origin of the receptors is a human donor with alopecia areata. Both conserved end residues are part of each CDR3. The order of the fields is J gene, CDR3 length, clone size, D gene, V gene, CDR3 protein, CDR3 DNA. The D gene is left open where the match is weak. Size is stated for part of the rows, as once, few or many counts, or as a class when the clone is expanded.

TRBJ2-3 | 15 | - | - | TRBV19 | CASRSGLSSTDTQYF | TGTGCCAGTAGAAGTGGGTTATCAAGCACAGATACGCAGTATTTT
TRBJ1-5 | 15 | few | - | TRBV4-1 | CASSQTTRGNQPQHF | TGCGCCAGCAGCCAAACGACTAGGGGTAATCAGCCCCAGCATTTT
TRBJ1-5 | 15 | - | TRBD1 | TRBV30 | CAWSPGQGSNQPQHF | TGTGCCTGGAGTCCCGGACAGGGGAGCAATCAGCCCCAGCATTTT
TRBJ2-2 | 15 | - | TRBD1 | TRBV25-1 | CASSEYGQGTGELFF | TGTGCCAGCAGTGAATATGGACAGGGGACCGGGGAGCTGTTTTTT
TRBJ2-1 | 12 | - | - | TRBV29-1 | CSVVWGDAEQFF | TGCAGCGTTGTTTGGGGGGATGCTGAGCAGTTCTTC
TRBJ2-7 | 14 | few | - | TRBV15 | CATSWAGQSYEQYF | TGTGCCACCAGCTGGGCGGGACAGTCCTACGAGCAGTACTTC
TRBJ2-5 | 14 | - | - | TRBV27 | CASSLVMGQETQYF | TGTGCCAGCAGTTTGGTCATGGGACAAGAGACCCAGTACTTC
TRBJ2-1 | 12 | few | - | TRBV25-1 | CASSVVAHEQFF | TGTGCCAGCAGTGTGGTGGCCCATGAGCAGTTCTTC
TRBJ1-2 | 12 | - | TRBD1 | TRBV2 | CASQDRVYGYTF | TGTGCCAGCCAGGACAGGGTCTATGGCTACACCTTC
TRBJ2-3 | 15 | once | - | TRBV11-3 | CASSWGGHDTDTQYF | TGTGCCAGCAGCTGGGGAGGACACGACACAGATACGCAGTATTTT
TRBJ2-7 | 15 | - | TRBD1 | TRBV5-1 | CASSLALQGVHEQYF | TGCGCCAGCAGCTTGGCTCTACAGGGGGTCCACGAGCAGTACTTC
TRBJ2-7 | 13 | - | - | TRBV4-1 | CASRPEGNYEQYF | TGCGCCAGCAGACCGGAAGGGAACTACGAGCAGTACTTC
TRBJ1-2 | 12 | - | TRBD1 | TRBV13 | CASSRQGYGYTF | TGTGCCAGCAGCCGACAGGGGTATGGCTACACCTTC
TRBJ2-3 | 10 | - | - | TRBV20-1 | CSATTDTQYF | TGCAGTGCTACAACAGATACGCAGTATTTT
TRBJ2-7 | 14 | - | - | TRBV5-1 | CASSYASSDYEQYF | TGCGCCAGCAGCTACGCCAGCTCGGACTACGAGCAGTACTTC
TRBJ2-7 | 15 | - | - | TRBV15 | CATSTVRVGTYEQYF | TGTGCCACCAGCACCGTCCGAGTAGGAACCTACGAGCAGTACTTC
TRBJ2-5 | 14 | - | TRBD2 | TRBV7-9 | CASSPRTSRETQYF | TGTGCCAGCAGCCCCCGGACTAGTAGGGAGACCCAGTACTTC
TRBJ2-3 | 13 | once | - | TRBV4-1 | CASSQGGPDTQYF | TGCGCCAGCAGCCAAGGGGGACCAGATACGCAGTATTTT
TRBJ1-2 | 13 | - | TRBD1 | TRBV2 | CASRDRVNYGYTF | TGTGCCAGCAGGGACAGGGTAAACTATGGCTACACCTTC
TRBJ2-3 | 16 | - | TRBD2 | TRBV14 | CASSHPSGGRTDTQYF | TGTGCCAGCAGCCATCCTAGCGGGGGGCGCACAGATACGCAGTATTTT
TRBJ2-7 | 15 | - | - | TRBV13 | CASSLRTALDYEQYF | TGTGCCAGCAGCCTACGGACCGCCCTGGACTACGAGCAGTACTTC
TRBJ2-7 | 15 | - | TRBD1 | TRBV30 | CAWSVGLGTAYEQYF | TGTGCCTGGAGTGTTGGTCTCGGGACAGCCTACGAGCAGTACTTC
TRBJ2-1 | 15 | once | - | TRBV13 | CASSSGEGGLGEQFF | TGTGCCAGCAGCTCGGGCGAAGGAGGGCTGGGTGAGCAGTTCTTC